The 15 T cell receptor beta chains listed next were all sequenced from one sample in a study of vaccination and CD4 T cells after COVID-19. These TCRs' antigens remain unknown. Cultured CD4+ T-cell DNA underwent Oncomine TCR Beta short-read sequencing. TCRdb reanalysed the PCR reads using MiXCR and keeps one entry per CDR3 protein. The sample shows 9,500 to 15,000 distinct CDR3 sequences, 60% of them seen only once. Stated treatment: roughly nine-day PBMC culture with coronavirus spike peptide pools or control peptides (ViraFEST assay). Material for sequencing was CD4+ T cells from blood, cultured in vitro. Every receptor here comes from a human donor who had recovered from COVID-19.

This rearrangement joins TRBV6-2 or TRBV6-3 to TRBJ1-2; D possibly corresponds to TRBD1 (6 bases). Germline CDR1 and CDR2: MNHEY and SVGEGT. The CDR3 is 13 residues long. V was clipped by 8 bases and J by 4 bases, with 14 bases between them. CDR3 bases: TGTGCCAGCGCCCAGACAGGCCTCTATGGCTACACCTTC. Protein: CASAQTGLYGYTF.

This chain joins TRBV20-1 and TRBJ2-4; D gene unclear. V lost 5 bases to trimming and J lost 1 base, with 0 bases between them. The CDR3 is 10 residues long. Germline V gene data show CDR1 as DFQATT and CDR2 as SNEGSKA (reference sequence). CDR3 DNA sequence: TGCAGTGCTGCCAAAAACATTCAGTACTTC. Translating gives CSAAKNIQYF.

This chain links TRBV7-8 with TRBJ2-1, with a weak D call TRBD2 (6 bases). Germline values: CDR1 SGHVS, CDR2 FQNEAQ. V shed 2 bases and J shed 7 bases, with 9 bases lying between them. The CDR3 loop spans 13 amino acids. The CDR3: CASSLIGGNEQFF. The CDR3, as DNA: TGTGCCAGCAGCTTAATAGGAGGGAATGAGCAGTTCTTC.

Sample share makes this clonotype medium-sized (0.01 to 0.1%). This sequence joins TRBV7-9 and TRBJ1-1; TRBD1 matches at 7 bases. This CDR3 contains 15 residues. The germline V gene encodes CDR1 SEHNR and CDR2 FQNEAQ (reference sequence). V gave up 2 bases and J gave up 5 bases; unmatched junction bases: 8. Here the CDR3 reads CASSLPPRGGTEAFF. The CDR3 DNA reads TGTGCCAGCAGCTTACCGCCCAGGGGGGGGACTGAAGCTTTCTTT.

The chain has TRBV28 and TRBJ1-5; D remains ambiguous. V was cut by 6 bases and J by 5 bases, with 23 bases left in between. CDR1 and CDR2 from the germline V gene are MDHEN and SYDVKM. The CDR3 loop spans 17 amino acids. The DNA of the CDR3 is TGTGCCAGCAGCTCTTTAAAGAGGGATAGGCTGTATCAGCCCCAGCATTTT. Translating gives CASSSLKRDRLYQPQHF.

This chain connects TRBV19 to TRBJ1-2; D remains unclear. This CDR3 region has 13 residues. CDR1 LNHDA and CDR2 SQIVND come from the germline V gene (reference sequence). Trimming pared 1 base from V and 4 bases from J, leaving 7 bases between. As DNA, the CDR3 is TGTGCCAGTAGTATAGGACCCGTCTATGGCTACACCTTC. Amino acid sequence: CASSIGPVYGYTF.

The V and J genes are TRBV5-1 and TRBJ1-2, with 7 bases lining up with TRBD1. CDR1 is SGHRS, CDR2 YFSETQ, per germline. V was pared by 5 bases and J by 6 bases, with 7 bases of the junction left unmatched. This CDR3 region has 13 residues. CDR3 sequence: CASSYQGENGYTF. DNA for the CDR3: TGCGCCAGCAGTTACCAGGGGGAGAATGGCTACACCTTC.

V and J are TRBV2 and TRBJ1-6; D ambiguous. Trimming took 0 bases from V and 7 from J, leaving 10 bases between them. The CDR3 extends over 15 amino acids. The germline V gene has CDR1 SNHLY and CDR2 FYNNEI. The CDR3 region is CASSEASVGNSPLHF. The CDR3 nucleotides read TGTGCCAGCAGTGAAGCGAGCGTGGGGAATTCACCCCTCCACTTT. The entire variable domain, with the rest obtained from reference TRBV2 and TRBJ1-6, is as follows: EPEVTQTPSHQVTQMGQEVILRCVPISNHLYFYWYRQILGQKVEFLVSFYNNEISEKSEIFDDQFSVERPDGSNFTLKIRSTKLEDSAMYFCASSEASVGNSPLHFGNGTRLTVT.

The V gene is TRBV28, the J gene TRBJ2-3, with 8 bases matching TRBD1. V lost 1 base to trimming and J lost 2 bases; unmatched junction nucleotides: 8. The CDR3 runs 17 residues. The germline gives CDR1 MDHEN, CDR2 SYDVKM. This CDR3 reads CASSLFPGQGITDTQYF. The CDR3 nucleotides read TGTGCCAGCAGTTTATTCCCAGGACAGGGAATCACAGATACGCAGTATTTT.

This chain connects TRBV4-1 to TRBJ2-4; weak D call: TRBD2 (7 bases). Trimming cost V 2 bases and J 8 bases, with 13 bases left between them. Per germline, CDR1 MGHRA and CDR2 YSYEKL. The CDR3 is 14 amino acids. The CDR3 loop is CASSQRRGGDIQYF. Written as DNA, the CDR3 is TGCGCCAGCAGCCAAAGGAGAGGGGGGGACATTCAGTACTTC.

V usage is TRBV2 and J usage is TRBJ1-6; a possible D gene is TRBD1 (5 bases). This CDR3 region has 13 residues. From germline, CDR1 is SNHLY and CDR2 FYNNEI. The ends were cut back, 10 bases at V and 5 bases at J, with 12 bases in the middle. In DNA, the CDR3 is TGTGCCACCACGCCGGGGGATAATTCACCCCTCCACTTT. Translation: CATTPGDNSPLHF.

A few counts support this clonotype. The J gene is TRBJ1-5, the V gene TRBV20-1, with D possibly being TRBD1 (5 bases). The germline V gene has CDR1 DFQATT and CDR2 SNEGSKA (reference sequence). CDR3 size: 11 residues. V shed 7 bases and J shed 2 bases, with 6 bases lying between them. In DNA, the CDR3 is TGCAGTGTGGGGGGCAATCAGCCCCAGCATTTT. Amino acids: CSVGGNQPQHF.

This clonotype was counted between two and nine times. This chain links TRBV20-1 with TRBJ1-2, with TRBD1 matching 8 bases. The germline gives CDR1 DFQATT, CDR2 SNEGSKA (reference sequence). V was clipped by 1 base and J by 6 bases; unmatched bases: 4. CDR3 length equals 13 residues. CDR3: CSARAATGDGYTF. CDR3 DNA sequence: TGCAGTGCTAGAGCTGCGACAGGGGATGGCTACACCTTC.

A note on this clonotype: This may stem from a read error, because a much larger clone lies one nucleotide away. The J gene is TRBJ2-1, the V gene TRBV7-2; a possible D gene is TRBD2 (6 bases). CDR1 is SGHTA and CDR2 is FQGNSA in the germline V gene. V was clipped by 4 bases and J by 0 bases, with 13 bases between them. The CDR3 consists of 16 residues. CDR3 nucleotide sequence: TGTGCCAGCAGCTCTATAGCGGACGGCTCCTACAATGAGCAGTTCTTC. Amino acid sequence: CASSSIADGSYNEQFF.

The CDR3 protein is CASSPDTSNQPQHF. The CDR3 DNA reads TGTGCCAGCAGCCCTGACACTAGCAATCAGCCCCAGCATTTT. V gene TRBV6-1 combines with J gene TRBJ1-5; D not certain. Deletions cut 6 bases from V and 0 bases from J, with 9 bases between. The CDR3 is 14 amino acids. Germline lookup yields CDR1 MNHNS and CDR2 SASEGT.